This TCR beta chain emerged from a study of blood T cell repertoires in COVID-19. The germline V gene encodes CDR1 SGHNT and CDR2 YENEEA. The germline V and J ends were trimmed by 5 bases and 6 bases, with 14 bases remaining between them. The CDR3 contains 14 residues. Produced via immunoSEQ multiplex PCR; TCRdb's table is partial and in-frame only. The repertoire holds about 480,000 clones, with 85% to 90% as singletons. The V gene is TRBV11-3, the J gene TRBJ1-3; D not certain. The sequence was obtained from a man aged 18 to 29 with COVID-19, enrolled during active disease. Sample: peripheral blood. CDR3 sequence: CASSPGPRENTIYF. CDR3 in DNA: TGTGCCAGCAGCCCCGGGCCGAGGGAAAACACCATATATTTT. Filled out from reference TRBV11-3 and TRBJ1-3, the complete variable domain reads EAGVVQSPRYKIIEKKQPVAFWCNPISGHNTLYWYLQNLGQGPELLIRYENEEAVDDSQLPKDRFSAERLKGVDSTLKIQPAELGDSAVYLCASSPGPRENTIYFGEGSWLTVV.